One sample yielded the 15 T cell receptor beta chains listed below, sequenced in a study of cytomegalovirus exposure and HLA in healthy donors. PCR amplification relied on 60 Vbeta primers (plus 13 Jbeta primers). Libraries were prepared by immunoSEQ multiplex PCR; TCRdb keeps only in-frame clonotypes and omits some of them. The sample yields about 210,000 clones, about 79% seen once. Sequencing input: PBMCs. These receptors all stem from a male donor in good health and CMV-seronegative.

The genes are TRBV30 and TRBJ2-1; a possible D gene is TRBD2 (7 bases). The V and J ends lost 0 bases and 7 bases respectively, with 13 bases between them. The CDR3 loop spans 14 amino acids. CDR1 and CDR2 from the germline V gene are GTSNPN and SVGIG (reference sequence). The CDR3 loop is CAWSVRGGTNEQFF. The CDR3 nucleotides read TGTGCCTGGAGTGTGAGGGGGGGAACAAATGAGCAGTTCTTC.

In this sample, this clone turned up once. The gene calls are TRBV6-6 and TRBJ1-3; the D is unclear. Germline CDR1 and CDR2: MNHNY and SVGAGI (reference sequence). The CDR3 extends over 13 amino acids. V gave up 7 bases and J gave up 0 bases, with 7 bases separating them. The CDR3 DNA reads TGTGCCAGCAAACAGAGCTCTGGAAACACCATATATTTT. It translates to CASKQSSGNTIYF.

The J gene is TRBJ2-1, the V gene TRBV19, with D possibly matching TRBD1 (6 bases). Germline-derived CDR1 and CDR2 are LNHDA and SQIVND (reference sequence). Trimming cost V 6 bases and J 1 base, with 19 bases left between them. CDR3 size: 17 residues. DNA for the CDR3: TGTGCCAGTAGCAATCCCAGGGACACGCATTCCTACAATGAGCAGTTCTTC. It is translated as CASSNPRDTHSYNEQFF.

The CDR3 is CASSESLGGHGEQYF. The CDR3, as DNA: TGTGCCAGCAGTGAATCGTTAGGGGGCCATGGCGAGCAGTACTTC. This rearrangement joins TRBV2 to TRBJ2-7; TRBD1 agrees at 7 bases. The CDR3 covers 15 residues. CDR1 and CDR2 (germline): SNHLY, FYNNEI. J gave up 6 bases and V 2 bases, and 10 bases lay outside the gene matches.

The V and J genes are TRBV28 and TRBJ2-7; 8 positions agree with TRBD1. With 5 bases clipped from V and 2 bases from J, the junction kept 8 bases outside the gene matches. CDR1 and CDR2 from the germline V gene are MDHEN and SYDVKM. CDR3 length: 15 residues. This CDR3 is CASSAPGTGAYEQYF. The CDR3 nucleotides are TGTGCCAGCAGTGCCCCCGGGACAGGCGCCTACGAGCAGTACTTC.

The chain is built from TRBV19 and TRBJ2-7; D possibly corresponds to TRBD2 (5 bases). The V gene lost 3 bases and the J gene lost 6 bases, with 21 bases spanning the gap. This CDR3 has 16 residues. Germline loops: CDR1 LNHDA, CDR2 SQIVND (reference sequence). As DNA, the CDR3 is TGTGCCAGTAGTATCAGTTCGTTAGAGGGTTATGGCGAGCAGTACTTC. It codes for CASSISSLEGYGEQYF.

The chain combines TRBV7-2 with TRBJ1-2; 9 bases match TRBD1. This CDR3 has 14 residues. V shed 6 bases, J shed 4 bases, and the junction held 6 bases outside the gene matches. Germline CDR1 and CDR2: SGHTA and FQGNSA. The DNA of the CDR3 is TGTGCCAGCAGTTCCACAGGGGGCGTCTATGGCTACACCTTC. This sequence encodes CASSSTGGVYGYTF.

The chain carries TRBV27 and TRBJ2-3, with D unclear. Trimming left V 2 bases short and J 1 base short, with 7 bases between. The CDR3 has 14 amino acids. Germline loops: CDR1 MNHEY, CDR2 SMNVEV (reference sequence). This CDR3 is CASSLVQGTDTQYF. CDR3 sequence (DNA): TGTGCCAGCAGTTTAGTCCAGGGCACAGATACGCAGTATTTT.

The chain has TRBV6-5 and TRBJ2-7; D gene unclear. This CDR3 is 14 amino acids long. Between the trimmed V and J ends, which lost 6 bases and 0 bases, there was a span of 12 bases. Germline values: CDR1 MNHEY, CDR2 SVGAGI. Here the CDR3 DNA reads TGTGCCAGCAGGCTCCAGGTTAACTCCTACGAGCAGTACTTC. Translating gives CASRLQVNSYEQYF.

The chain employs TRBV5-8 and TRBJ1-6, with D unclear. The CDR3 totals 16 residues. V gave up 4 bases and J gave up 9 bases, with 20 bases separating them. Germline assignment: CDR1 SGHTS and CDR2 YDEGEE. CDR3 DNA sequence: TGTGCCAGCAGCCCTAAAGGACTCCCAGGAAGTTCACCCCTCCACTTT. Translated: CASSPKGLPGSSPLHF. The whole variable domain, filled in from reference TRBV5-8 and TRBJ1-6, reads EAGVTQSPTHLIKTRGQQATLRCSPISGHTSVYWYQQALGLGLQFLLWYDEGEERNRGNFPPRFSGRQFPNYSSELNVNALELEDSALYLCASSPKGLPGSSPLHFGNGTRLTVT.

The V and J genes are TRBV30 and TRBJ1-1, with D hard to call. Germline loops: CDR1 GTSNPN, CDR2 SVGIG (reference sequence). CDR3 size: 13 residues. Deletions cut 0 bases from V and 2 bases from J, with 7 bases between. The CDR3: CAWSVQFNTEAFF. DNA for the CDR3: TGTGCCTGGAGTGTACAGTTTAACACTGAAGCTTTCTTT.

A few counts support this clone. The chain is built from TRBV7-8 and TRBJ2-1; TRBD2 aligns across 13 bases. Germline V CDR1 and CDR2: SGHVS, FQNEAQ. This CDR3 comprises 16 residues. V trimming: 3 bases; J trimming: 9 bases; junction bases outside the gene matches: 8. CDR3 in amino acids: CASSFPLAGGPPEQFF. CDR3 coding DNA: TGTGCCAGCAGCTTCCCACTAGCGGGAGGGCCTCCTGAGCAGTTCTTC.

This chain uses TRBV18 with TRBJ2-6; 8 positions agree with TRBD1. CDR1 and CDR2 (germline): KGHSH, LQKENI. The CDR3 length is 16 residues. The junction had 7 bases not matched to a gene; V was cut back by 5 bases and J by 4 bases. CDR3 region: CASSKQTGAGANVLTF. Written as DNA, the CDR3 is TGTGCCAGCTCAAAGCAGACAGGGGCCGGGGCCAACGTCCTGACTTTC.

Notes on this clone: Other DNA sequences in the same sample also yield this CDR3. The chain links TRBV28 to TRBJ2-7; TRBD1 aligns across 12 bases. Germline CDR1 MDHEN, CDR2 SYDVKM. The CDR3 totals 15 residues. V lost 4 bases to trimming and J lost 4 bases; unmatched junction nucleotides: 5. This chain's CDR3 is CASSSPGQGAYEQYF. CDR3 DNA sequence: TGTGCCAGCAGTTCTCCGGGACAGGGGGCTTACGAGCAGTACTTC.

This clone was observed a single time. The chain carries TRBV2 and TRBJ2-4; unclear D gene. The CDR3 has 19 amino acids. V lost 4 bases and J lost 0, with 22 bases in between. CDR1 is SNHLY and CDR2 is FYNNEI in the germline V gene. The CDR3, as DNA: TGTGCCAGCAGTGGATTAAGGAGCGAAATCACCTTAGCCAAAAACATTCAGTACTTC. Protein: CASSGLRSEITLAKNIQYF.